This TCR beta chain appears in the sequencing data of a study of blood T cell repertoires in COVID-19. Study background: Samples of COVID-19 (acute and convalescent) were obtained from the United States, Italy and Spain. Nucleic acid was either cDNA or gDNA, and it came from T cells, B-cell-depleted T cells, or PBMCs.

Produced via immunoSEQ multiplex PCR; TCRdb's table is partial and in-frame only. The table lists 50,000 to 75,000 clones, approximately 80% of them singletons. This CDR3 is 13 amino acids long. Germline lookup yields CDR1 LNHDA and CDR2 SQIVND (reference sequence). The trim removed 7 bases at V and 1 base at J, leaving 2 bases unmatched. The sample was peripheral blood. This receptor was taken from a man in his sixties with acute or convalescent COVID-19. This sequence joins TRBV19 and TRBJ2-5; TRBD1 matches 8 bases. CDR3 bases: TGTGCCAGTACGGACAGGGCCCAAGAGACCCAGTACTTC. Its translation: CASTDRAQETQYF.